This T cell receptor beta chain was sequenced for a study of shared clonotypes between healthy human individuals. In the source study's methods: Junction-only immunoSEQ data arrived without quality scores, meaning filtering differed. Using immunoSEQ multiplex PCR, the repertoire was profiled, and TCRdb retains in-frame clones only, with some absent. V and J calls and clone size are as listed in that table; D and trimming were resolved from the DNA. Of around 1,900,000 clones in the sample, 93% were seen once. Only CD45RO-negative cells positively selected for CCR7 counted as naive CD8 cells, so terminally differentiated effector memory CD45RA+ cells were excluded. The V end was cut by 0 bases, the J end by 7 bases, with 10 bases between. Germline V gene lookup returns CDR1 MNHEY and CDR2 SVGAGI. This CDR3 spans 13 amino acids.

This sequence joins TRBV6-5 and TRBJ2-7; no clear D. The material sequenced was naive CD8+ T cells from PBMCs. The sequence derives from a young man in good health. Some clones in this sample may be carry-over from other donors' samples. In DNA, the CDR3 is TGTGCCAGCAGTTACTCCGGACCGGTTGAGCAGTACTTC. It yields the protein CASSYSGPVEQYF.